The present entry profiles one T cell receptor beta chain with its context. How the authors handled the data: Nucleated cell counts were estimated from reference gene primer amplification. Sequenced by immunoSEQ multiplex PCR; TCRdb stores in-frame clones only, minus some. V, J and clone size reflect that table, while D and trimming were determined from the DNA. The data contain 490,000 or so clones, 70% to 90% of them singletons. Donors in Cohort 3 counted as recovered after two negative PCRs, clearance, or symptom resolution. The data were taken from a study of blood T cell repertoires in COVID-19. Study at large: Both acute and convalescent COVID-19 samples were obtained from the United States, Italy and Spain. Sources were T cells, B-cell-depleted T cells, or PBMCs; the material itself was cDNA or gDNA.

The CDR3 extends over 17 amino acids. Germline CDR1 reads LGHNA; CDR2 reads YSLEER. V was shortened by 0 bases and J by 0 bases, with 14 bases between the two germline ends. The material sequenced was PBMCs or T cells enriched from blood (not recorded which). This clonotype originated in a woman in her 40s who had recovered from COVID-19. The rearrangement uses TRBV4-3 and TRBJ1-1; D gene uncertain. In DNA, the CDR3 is TGCGCCAGCAGCCAAGATTGGAACAGCTTAATGAACACTGAAGCTTTCTTT. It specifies CASSQDWNSLMNTEAFF.